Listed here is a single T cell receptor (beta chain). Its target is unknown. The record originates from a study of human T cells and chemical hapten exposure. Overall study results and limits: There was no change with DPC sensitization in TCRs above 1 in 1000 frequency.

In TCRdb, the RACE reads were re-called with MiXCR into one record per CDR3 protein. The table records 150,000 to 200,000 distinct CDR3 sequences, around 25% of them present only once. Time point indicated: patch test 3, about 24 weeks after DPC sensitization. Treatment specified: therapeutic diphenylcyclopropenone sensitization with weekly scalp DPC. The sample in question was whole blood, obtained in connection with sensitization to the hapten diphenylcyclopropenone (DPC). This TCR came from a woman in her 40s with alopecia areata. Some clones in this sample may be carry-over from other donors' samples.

CDR3: CATVGGAFF. The CDR3 DNA is TGTGCCACGGTTGGTGGAGCTTTCTTT. This chain joins TRBV24-1 and TRBJ1-1; D is unclear. The germline V gene has CDR1 KGHDR and CDR2 SFDVKD. CDR3 length equals 9 residues. Between the trimmed V and J ends, which lost 10 bases and 10 bases, there was a span of 9 bases.